Sequencing of this TCR beta chain was carried out in a study of molecular identifiers for immune sequencing clone quantification. Whole-study context: The replicates split RNA from roughly 20,000 or 100,000 naive CD8 cells five ways and sequenced four. Study results and limitations: Among 800,000 to 1,000,000 naive cells, spiked Jurkat TCR RNA from a single cell was reportedly detectable.

Bulk libraries came from a prior protocol with listed TCR primers. One entry per CDR3 protein, called by TCRdb with MiXCR from the PCR reads. Among around 89,000 distinct CDR3 sequences, around 20% were seen once, and the ten largest hold around 0.8%. Trimming stripped 1 base from V and 6 bases from J, with 6 bases between. The CDR3 is 12 residues long. Germline-derived CDR1 and CDR2 are SEHNR and FQNEAQ (reference sequence). The table lists this clonotype with many counts. Antigen unknown. This TCR came from a human donor in good health. Some libraries in this study had Jurkat cell RNA spiked in. This chain uses TRBV7-9 with TRBJ1-1; no clear D. The sequencing input was naive CD8+ T cells from blood, with Jurkat cell RNA spiked in. The subset: FACS-sorted CD8+CD4-CCR7+CD45RA+ naive T cells. This chain's CDR3 is CASSLDTPEAFF. CDR3 in DNA: TGTGCCAGCAGCTTAGACACGCCTGAAGCTTTCTTT. Variable domain in full (rest from reference TRBV7-9 and TRBJ1-1): DTGVSQNPRHKITKRGQNVTFRCDPISEHNRLYWYRQTLGQGPEFLTYFQNEAQLEKSRLLSDRFSAERPKGSFSTLEIQRTEQGDSAMYLCASSLDTPEAFFGQGTRLTVV.